Below are 9 T cell receptor beta chains sequenced from a single sample in a study of T cell repertoires in cytomegalovirus infection (dated by TCRdb to the late 2010s). The treatment or condition label, as the study defines it: in vitro stimulation with specific CMV peptide epitopes to enrich CMV-specific T cells. For sequencing, an Illumina HiSeq 1500 was employed. TCRdb reanalyzed the raw reads on its own, using fastp at Q25 for trimming and MiXCR for clone calling, and kept in-frame beta chains. All rows with the same CDR3 protein become a single entry with the most common DNA and genes. The sample table records 750,000 to 900,000 distinct CDR3 sequences; approximately 32% of these occur just once. The top ten hold approximately 14% of the sample. These receptors are not linked to any known antigen. Specimen: cultured CD8+ T cells from PBMCs, collected from culture after CMV antigen stimulation. The receptors shown here come from a human donor in good health (CMV status not recorded). Some clones in this sample may be carry-over from other donors' samples.

This rearrangement joins TRBV6-6 to TRBJ2-1, with D maybe TRBD1 (5 bases). Germline lookup yields CDR1 MNHNY and CDR2 SVGAGI (reference sequence). The CDR3 has 16 residues. The V gene lost 5 bases and the J gene lost 1 base, with 15 bases spanning the gap. This CDR3 is CASSETDIISYNEQFF. The DNA for the CDR3 is TGTGCCAGCAGTGAGACGGACATAATATCCTACAATGAGCAGTTCTTC.

V and J are TRBV27 and TRBJ2-7, with 9 bases identical to TRBD2. Germline V gene lookup returns CDR1 MNHEY and CDR2 SMNVEV (reference sequence). V shed 2 bases and J 4 bases; nucleotides not matched to a gene: 3. The CDR3 length is 14 residues. The CDR3 region is CASSLRSGGYEQYV. The CDR3 coding sequence is TGTGCCAGCAGTTTAAGGAGCGGGGGGTACGAGCAGTACGTC.

The chain carries TRBV28 and TRBJ2-5, with D unclear. The germline V and J ends were trimmed by 7 bases and 0 bases, with 9 bases remaining between them. Looked up from germline, CDR1 is MDHEN and CDR2 is SYDVKM. CDR3 size: 13 residues. In DNA, the CDR3 is TGTGCCAGCACCCTCGGGTACCAAGAGACCCAGTACTTC. Amino acid sequence: CASTLGYQETQYF.

This clonotype occurred a few times. V usage is TRBV6-2 or TRBV6-3 and J usage is TRBJ1-2, with D unclear. The CDR3 is 13 amino acids. V was trimmed by 4 bases and J by 8 bases, leaving 14 bases between them. In germline, CDR1 is MNHEY, CDR2 SVGEGT. DNA for the CDR3: TGTGCCAGCAGTTTGGATTTTGGAGGAGGCTACACCTTC. This translates into CASSLDFGGGYTF.

This clonotype was recorded at least ten times. This sequence joins TRBV7-6 and TRBJ2-7; the D is unclear. The V gene's germline CDR1 is SGHVS and CDR2 FNYEAQ. The CDR3 runs to 13 residues. Between the trimmed V and J ends, which lost 2 bases and 0 bases, there was a span of 5 bases. The CDR3 DNA is TGTGCCAGCAGCTTATGGGACTCCTACGAGCAGTACTTC. Translating it yields CASSLWDSYEQYF.

This chain links TRBV11-2 with TRBJ1-2, with 7 bases matching TRBD1. Per the germline V gene, CDR1 is SGHAT and CDR2 is FQNNGV. The CDR3 loop spans 12 amino acids. With 8 bases clipped from V and 7 bases from J, the junction kept 7 bases outside the gene matches. The DNA of the CDR3 is TGTGCCAGCTATGTTACAGGGGTTGGCTACACCTTC. Protein sequence: CASYVTGVGYTF.

The V call is TRBV27, the J call TRBJ2-2; D might be TRBD1 or TRBD2, each matching 5 bases. The CDR3 extends over 14 amino acids. The V gene lost 6 bases and the J gene lost 1 base, with 9 bases spanning the gap. CDR1 and CDR2 (germline): MNHEY, SMNVEV (reference sequence). The CDR3 DNA is TGTGCCAGCAGGGCAGGGAGGAACACCGGGGAGCTGTTTTTT. Translated, it gives CASRAGRNTGELFF.

A few counts support this clonotype. V usage is TRBV7-6 and J usage is TRBJ1-3; TRBD1 aligns across 7 bases. The junction had 16 bases not matched to a gene; V was cut back by 6 bases and J by 2 bases. CDR3 length equals 18 residues. Germline CDR1 is SGHVS and CDR2 is FNYEAQ. The CDR3 nucleotides read TGTGCCAGCAGTCAATATCATACAGGGGAGTACCCTGGAAACACCATATATTTT. Translating it yields CASSQYHTGEYPGNTIYF.

This clonotype has only a few counts. As DNA, the CDR3 is TGTGCCAGCAGCCAAAGGGACAGGGTAAAGGAGGCCAACGTCCTGACTTTC. Translation gives CASSQRDRVKEANVLTF. The chain joins TRBV7-9 to TRBJ2-6, with TRBD1 identical over 9 bases. Germline V CDR1 and CDR2: SEHNR, FQNEAQ (reference sequence). The CDR3 contains 17 residues. Trimming removed 5 bases from V and 6 bases from J; junction bases left unmatched: 11.